The clone carrying this TCR beta chain was counted between two and nine times. 5'RACE with constant-segment primers built TCRalpha and TCRbeta cDNA libraries with UMIs. TCRdb processed the 5' RACE reads anew with MiXCR; each CDR3 protein has one entry. The table records around 300,000 distinct CDR3 sequences, roughly an eighth of them present only once. The data stem from a study of T-cell memory formation after mild COVID-19. Study context: TCR clusters were largely donor specific.

The TCR sequence derives from a man aged 18-30 years who had mild COVID-19 (a few samples of this study predate the infection). Cell type and time point are not known. The sample consisted of PBMCs or a T cell subset sorted from them (not recorded which).

The CDR3 nucleotides are TGTGCCAGACCCTGTCGTTTGAAGACCCAGTACTTC. Amino acid sequence: CARPCRLKTQYF. The chain joins TRBV6-6 to TRBJ2-5, with D hard to call. Germline V gene sequence: CDR1 MNHNY, CDR2 SVGAGI (reference sequence). Trimming took 9 bases from V and 6 from J, leaving 14 bases between them. This CDR3 is 12 amino acids long.